This TCR beta chain was identified during a study of cytomegalovirus exposure and HLA in healthy donors. Regarding the study as a whole: The study recorded fewer than 200 TCR beta chains that were cytomegalovirus-associated.

J was trimmed by 4 bases and V by 2 bases; bases with no gene match: 13. The CDR3 runs to 17 residues. The germline V gene encodes CDR1 GTSNPN and CDR2 SVGIG (reference sequence). On this clone: The antigen remains undetermined.

PCR involved 60 Vbeta and 13 Jbeta primers. Sequencing was performed with immunoSEQ multiplex PCR; in TCRdb, only in-frame clones are kept and a portion is missing. The sample lists about 190,000 clones; about 86% were seen once. The sample consisted of PBMCs. The chain couples TRBV30 to TRBJ1-3; 8 nucleotides align to TRBD1. This TCR derives from a woman between 18 and 29 years old in good health and CMV-seropositive. The CDR3 sequence: CAWSSGLTGVSGNTIYF. The CDR3 DNA reads as TGTGCCTGGAGTTCGGGTTTGACAGGGGTGTCAGGAAACACCATATATTTT.